Below, 3 T cell receptor beta chains from the same sample are listed, as sequenced in a study of T-cell memory formation after mild COVID-19 (dated by TCRdb to the early 2020s). The library relied on 5' RACE. Sequencing used an Illumina NovaSeq 6000. The raw public data were reprocessed by TCRdb itself: fastp quality trimming at Q25, MiXCR clonotype calling, in-frame beta chains only. Rows matching on CDR3 protein sequence are summarized as one entry with the most common DNA and genes. The sample profile shows about 140,000 distinct CDR3 sequences; 13% to 15% of them were found once. Roughly 28% of the sample goes to the ten largest clones. The material sequenced was PBMCs or a T cell subset sorted from them (not recorded which). These TCRs come from an adult woman who had mild COVID-19 (a few samples of this study predate the infection). The sample titles of this study are shuffled in the database, so cell type and time point are left out; the donor was told from shared clones.

The table lists this clonotype with a few counts. CDR3 nucleotides: TGTGCCAGCAGCTTAGAAGGGCCCCCCTACGAGCAGTACTTC. This sequence encodes CASSLEGPPYEQYF. The rearrangement joins TRBV7-3 to TRBJ2-7; D is unresolved. V was cut by 2 bases and J by 2 bases, with 10 bases left in between. In germline, CDR1 is SGHTA, CDR2 FQGTGA. This CDR3 is built from 14 residues.

This clonotype has a handful of counts. This chain uses TRBV6-2 or TRBV6-3 with TRBJ2-1; D gene ambiguous. Trimming removed 2 bases from V and 4 bases from J, with 9 bases in between. This CDR3 is built from 14 residues. The germline V gene encodes CDR1 MNHEY and CDR2 SVGEGT. The CDR3 DNA is TGTGCCAGCAGTTACATGGGAACTTACAATGAGCAGTTCTTC. It codes for CASSYMGTYNEQFF.

This clonotype was seen at least ten times. The V gene is TRBV4-2, the J gene TRBJ2-1, with a possible D match to TRBD2 (7 bases). This CDR3 has 18 amino acids. Per germline, CDR1 LGHNA and CDR2 YNFKEQ. V was cut by 4 bases and J by 0 bases, with 19 bases left in between. The chain's CDR3 is CASSRGLSGDGSYNEQFF. CDR3 DNA sequence: TGTGCCAGCAGCCGGGGGCTAAGCGGGGATGGCTCCTACAATGAGCAGTTCTTC.